This paragraph covers one TCR beta chain sequence. The CDR3 runs to 19 residues. This sample stems from a study of blood T cell repertoires in COVID-19. At the level of the study: Samples of COVID-19 (acute and convalescent) were obtained from the United States, Italy and Spain. Sample material is recorded as cDNA or gDNA derived from T cells, B-cell-depleted T cells, or PBMCs.

Everyone who took part was roughly 18 to 89 years old, and they came from about 23 US areas. Authors' processing steps: Estimation of nucleated cell counts relied on the amplification of reference gene primers. The table came from immunoSEQ multiplex PCR; TCRdb's copy has only in-frame clones and leaves some out. V, J and clone size reflect that table, while D and trimming were determined from the DNA. The sample holds fewer than 350,000 clones; 70% to 90% are singletons and the top ten take 6% to 7%. This sequence joins TRBV21-1 and TRBJ2-6; the tabulated D call, TRBD1, remains unverified against the DNA. TRBV21-1 is flagged as a pseudogene. This sequence originates from a woman between 40 and 50 years old who had recovered from COVID-19. Sequenced sample: PBMCs or T cells enriched from blood (not recorded which). CDR3 sequence reads: CASSKGAGQDCSGANVLTF. In nucleotides, the CDR3 is TGTGCCAGCAGCAAAGGGGCAGGACAGGACTGCTCTGGGGCCAACGTCCTGACTTTC.